A selection of T cell receptor beta chains follows, all from one sample in a study of beta chain features in type 1 diabetes. Sequenced by immunoSEQ multiplex PCR; TCRdb stores in-frame clones only, minus some. The sample has more than 550,000 clones, roughly an eighth seen once. Sequencing was carried out using naive CD4+ T cells from blood. These receptors were taken from a young man with type 1 diabetes. CDR3s include the opening cysteine and the closing phenylalanine or tryptophan. The D gene is left open where the match is weak. Size is omitted from some rows. Given values are once, few, many or a class for expanded clones.

TRBD1,TRBV27,TRBJ2-2,NA,CASSRPGGTGGTGELFF,TGTGCCAGCAGTCGCCCCGGGGGGACAGGGGGGACCGGGGAGCTGTTTTTT
NA,TRBV6-5,TRBJ2-7,few,CASSRDSYEQYF,TGTGCCAGCAGTCGGGATTCCTACGAGCAGTACTTC
NA,TRBV18,TRBJ2-5,NA,CASSLGSGMETQYF,TGTGCCAGCTCACTAGGTTCGGGGATGGAGACCCAGTACTTC
NA,TRBV5-1,TRBJ2-5,few,CASSLRATEETQYF,TGCGCCAGCAGCTTGCGTGCCACAGAAGAGACCCAGTACTTC
TRBD2,TRBV5-1,TRBJ2-7,NA,CASSLPAGGTYEQYF,TGCGCCAGCAGCTTGCCGGCGGGAGGAACCTACGAGCAGTACTTC
NA,TRBV30,TRBJ2-1,few,CAWTRGGAGYNEQFF,TGTGCCTGGACCCGAGGGGGGGCAGGGTACAATGAGCAGTTCTTC
TRBD2,TRBV28,TRBJ2-7,NA,CASSTAGVAGDYEQYF,TGTGCCAGCAGTACCGCGGGGGTAGCGGGCGACTACGAGCAGTACTTC
NA,TRBV11-2,TRBJ2-2,NA,CASSLSYLYTELFF,TGTGCCAGCAGCTTATCGTACCTGTACACGGAGCTGTTTTTT
NA,TRBV5-1,TRBJ2-4,NA,CASRKEGIQYF,TGCGCCAGCAGAAAGGAGGGCATTCAGTACTTC
TRBD2,TRBV30,TRBJ2-2,NA,CAWSELAGGTGELFF,TGTGCCTGGAGTGAACTAGCGGGAGGGACCGGGGAGCTGTTTTTT
TRBD1,TRBV9,TRBJ1-3,NA,CASSAGQLSGNTIYF,TGTGCCAGCAGCGCGGGACAGCTCTCTGGAAACACCATATATTTT
NA,TRBV5-5,TRBJ1-1,few,CASSLQLTTEAFF,TGTGCCAGCAGCTTACAACTAACCACTGAAGCTTTCTTT
NA,TRBV30,TRBJ1-2,NA,CAWSVGPFYGYTF,TGTGCCTGGAGTGTTGGGCCTTTCTATGGCTACACCTTC
NA,TRBV7-2,TRBJ2-6,NA,CASSLGPADSGANVLTF,TGTGCCAGCAGCTTAGGTCCGGCAGACTCTGGGGCCAACGTCCTGACTTTC
NA,TRBV7-9,TRBJ2-7,NA,CASSIGVGVDEQYF,TGTGCCAGCAGTATAGGGGTAGGGGTCGACGAGCAGTACTTC
NA,TRBV9,TRBJ2-1,once,CASSVGGNYNEQFF,TGTGCCAGCAGCGTAGGCGGGAACTACAATGAGCAGTTCTTC
TRBD2,TRBV2,TRBJ2-7,NA,CASKPGLAGVYEQYF,TGTGCCAGCAAGCCTGGACTAGCGGGAGTCTACGAGCAGTACTTC
NA,TRBV30,TRBJ1-3,few,CAWDHGNTIYF,TGTGCCTGGGACCACGGAAACACCATATATTTT
TRBD2,TRBV7-2,TRBJ2-7,few,CAIAGRSGGAYEQYF,TGTGCCATCGCGGGTAGAAGCGGGGGGGCCTACGAGCAGTACTTC
NA,TRBV21-1,TRBJ2-7,few,CASSTLGQHYEQYF,TGTGCCAGCAGCACCTTGGGACAGCACTACGAGCAGTACTTC
TRBD2,TRBV18,TRBJ2-7,NA,CASSQTSGSRYEQYF,TGTGCCAGCTCGCAGACTAGCGGGAGTCGCTACGAGCAGTACTTC
NA,TRBV25-1,TRBJ1-4,NA,CASKENEKLFF,TGTGCCAGCAAAGAAAATGAAAAACTGTTTTTT
NA,TRBV27,TRBJ1-1,NA,CASSSTVVTEAFF,TGTGCCAGCAGTTCCACCGTGGTCACTGAAGCTTTCTTT
NA,TRBV28,TRBJ1-1,NA,CASSAPWTDTEAFF,TGTGCCAGCAGTGCGCCATGGACAGACACTGAAGCTTTCTTT
NA,TRBV2,TRBJ2-1,NA,CASSDQGADEQFF,TGTGCCAGCAGTGATCAAGGGGCGGATGAGCAGTTCTTC
TRBD1,TRBV27,TRBJ2-7,few,CASTRTGGPYEQYF,TGTGCCAGCACCCGTACAGGGGGTCCGTACGAGCAGTACTTC
NA,TRBV11-2,TRBJ2-5,NA,CASSLDNSETQYF,TGTGCCAGCAGCTTAGACAACTCAGAGACCCAGTACTTC
NA,TRBV29-1,TRBJ2-6,few,CSVEEAPFPLSGANVLTF,TGCAGCGTTGAGGAGGCCCCATTCCCGCTCTCTGGGGCCAACGTCCTGACTTTC
NA,TRBV4-3,TRBJ1-1,few,CASSQGAATEAFF,TGCGCCAGCAGCCAGGGGGCGGCGACTGAAGCTTTCTTT
NA,TRBV15,TRBJ2-5,NA,CATSRGGTAVQETQYF,TGTGCCACCAGCAGAGGCGGGACAGCCGTCCAAGAGACCCAGTACTTC
TRBD2,TRBV25-1,TRBJ2-1,NA,CASSRTSGGNNEQFF,TGTGCCAGCAGCCGGACTAGCGGGGGTAACAATGAGCAGTTCTTC
TRBD1,TRBV27,TRBJ2-7,NA,CASSFNRGHEQYF,TGTGCCAGCAGTTTTAACAGGGGCCACGAGCAGTACTTC
NA,TRBV27,TRBJ1-5,few,CASSLTWNQPQHF,TGTGCCAGCAGTTTAACGTGGAATCAGCCCCAGCATTTT
NA,TRBV20-1,TRBJ1-1,NA,CSAVPRGDFF,TGCAGTGCCGTCCCCCGTGGGGATTTCTTT
NA,TRBV9,TRBJ1-1,few,CASSAQTSMNTEAFF,TGTGCCAGCAGCGCCCAGACATCTATGAACACTGAAGCTTTCTTT
TRBD1,TRBV30,TRBJ2-6,few,CAFGGQGSSGANVLTF,TGTGCCTTTGGGGGACAGGGATCCTCTGGGGCCAACGTCCTGACTTTC
TRBD1,TRBV9,TRBJ1-2,NA,CASSVPRTGARGFFYGYTF,TGTGCCAGCAGCGTGCCGAGGACAGGGGCCCGCGGGTTTTTCTATGGCTACACCTTC
NA,TRBV29-1,TRBJ1-5,NA,CSVGFTENQPQHF,TGCAGCGTTGGCTTCACAGAAAATCAGCCCCAGCATTTT
TRBD1,TRBV27,TRBJ1-2,NA,CASSPQQGNYGYTF,TGTGCCAGCAGTCCTCAACAGGGGAACTATGGCTACACCTTC
NA,TRBV7-2,TRBJ1-5,few,CASSLREGGQPQHF,TGTGCCAGCAGCCTCCGTGAGGGGGGTCAGCCCCAGCATTTT